Listed below are T cell receptor beta chains from one sample, sequenced in a study of blood T cell repertoires in COVID-19. The assay was immunoSEQ multiplex PCR, and TCRdb's table has in-frame clones only and misses some. The table has under 250,000 clones, around 88% seen once. Source material: peripheral blood. The receptors originated from a man older than 75 with acute or convalescent COVID-19. The CDR3 runs from the conserved cysteine through the conserved F or W. The D gene is left open where the match is weak. Clone size appears in some rows only: once, few, many, or a class for an expanded clone.

>NA|TRBV9|TRBJ2-1|TRBD2
CASSVELAGYNEQFF
TGTGCCAGCAGCGTAGAACTAGCGGGCTACAATGAGCAGTTCTTC
>NA|TRBV6-2/TRBV6-3|TRBJ1-6|TRBD1
CASSDPGPGTGDNSPLHF
TGTGCCAGCAGCGACCCGGGTCCAGGGACAGGGGATAATTCACCCCTCCACTTT
>NA|TRBV24-1|TRBJ1-1|NA
CATSDSRDGNTEAFF
TGTGCCACCAGTGATTCACGGGATGGGAACACTGAAGCTTTCTTT
>NA|TRBV6-6|TRBJ1-1|NA
CASRQQGGRAEAFF
TGTGCCAGCAGGCAGCAGGGAGGGAGGGCTGAAGCTTTCTTT
>NA|TRBV11-2|TRBJ2-3|TRBD1
CASSTGTGGTDTQYF
TGTGCCAGCAGCACCGGGACAGGGGGTACAGATACGCAGTATTTT
>NA|TRBV28|TRBJ1-3|NA
CASSWGGVGNTIYF
TGTGCCAGCAGTTGGGGGGGGGTCGGAAACACCATATATTTT
>NA|TRBV5-1|TRBJ2-1|NA
CASSQDTYNEQFF
TGCGCCAGCAGCCAGGACACGTACAATGAGCAGTTCTTC
>NA|TRBV19|TRBJ1-5|NA
CASSIGPAKPRGNQPQHF
TGTGCCAGTAGTATAGGTCCCGCCAAACCCCGGGGAAATCAGCCCCAGCATTTT
>NA|TRBV4-2|TRBJ1-5|NA
CASSQNPTNSNQPQHF
TGTGCCAGCAGCCAGAACCCCACAAATAGCAATCAGCCCCAGCATTTT
>NA|TRBV19|TRBJ2-7|NA
CASGGTVPYEQYF
TGTGCCAGTGGAGGGACAGTCCCCTACGAGCAGTACTTC
>NA|TRBV9|TRBJ2-3|NA
CASSPRVQADTQYF
TGTGCCAGCAGCCCCCGGGTCCAAGCAGATACGCAGTATTTT
>NA|TRBV6-2/TRBV6-3|TRBJ1-1|NA
CASSFPGGGTEAFF
TGTGCCAGCAGTTTCCCCGGGGGGGGGACTGAAGCTTTCTTT
>NA|TRBV6-2/TRBV6-3|TRBJ2-3|TRBD2
CASSLTSLAGGPGTQYF
TGTGCCAGCAGCCTTACGTCACTAGCGGGGGGGCCTGGGACGCAGTATTTT
>few|TRBV18|TRBJ1-1|NA
CASSPQGLNTEAFF
TGTGCCAGCTCACCTCAGGGGCTAAACACTGAAGCTTTCTTT
>NA|TRBV20-1|TRBJ2-7|TRBD1
CSASTGGHEQYF
TGCAGTGCTAGTACAGGGGGCCACGAGCAGTACTTC
>NA|TRBV6-1|TRBJ1-2|NA
CASSEGQGNYGYTF
TGTGCCAGCAGTGAAGGGCAGGGGAACTATGGCTACACCTTC
>NA|TRBV5-1|TRBJ1-6|NA
CASSPLGGAPFSPLHF
TGCGCCAGCAGCCCCCTAGGGGGTGCGCCCTTTTCACCCCTCCACTTT
>NA|TRBV5-1|TRBJ2-7|TRBD1
CASSPTGNYEQYF
TGCGCCAGCAGTCCGACAGGGAACTACGAGCAGTACTTC
>NA|TRBV18|TRBJ1-1|TRBD1
CASSLDRALNTEAFF
TGTGCCAGCTCACTCGACAGGGCCCTGAACACTGAAGCTTTCTTT
>NA|TRBV19|TRBJ1-1|TRBD1
CASSLTGREAFF
TGTGCCAGTAGTCTGACAGGGAGGGAAGCTTTCTTT
>NA|TRBV9|TRBJ1-2|TRBD1
CASSVTGVRGYGYTF
TGTGCCAGCAGCGTGACAGGGGTTAGAGGCTATGGCTACACCTTC
>NA|TRBV4-3|TRBJ1-5|TRBD1
CASSPSGTGNQPQHF
TGCGCCAGCAGCCCCTCGGGGACAGGAAATCAGCCCCAGCATTTT
>NA|TRBV3-1/TRBV3-2|TRBJ1-5|NA
CASSLGQGLAPQHF
TGTGCCAGCAGCCTGGGTCAGGGATTGGCGCCCCAGCATTTT